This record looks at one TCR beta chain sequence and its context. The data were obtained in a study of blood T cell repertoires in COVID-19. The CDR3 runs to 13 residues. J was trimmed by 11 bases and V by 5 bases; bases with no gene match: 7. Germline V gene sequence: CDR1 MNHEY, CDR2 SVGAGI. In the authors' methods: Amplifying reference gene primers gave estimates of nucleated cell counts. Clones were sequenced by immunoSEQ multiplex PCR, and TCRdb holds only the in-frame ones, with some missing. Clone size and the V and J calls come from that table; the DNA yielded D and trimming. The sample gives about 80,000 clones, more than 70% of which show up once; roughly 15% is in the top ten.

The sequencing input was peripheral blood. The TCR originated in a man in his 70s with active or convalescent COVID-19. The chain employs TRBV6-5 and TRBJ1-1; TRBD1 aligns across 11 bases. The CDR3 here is CASSLPGQGVAFF. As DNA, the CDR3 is TGTGCCAGCAGTCTCCCGGGACAGGGGGTGGCTTTCTTT.